The text below deals with one T cell receptor (beta chain). CDR1 is MNHEY, CDR2 SVGAGI, per germline. The CDR3 is 15 amino acids. Trimming stripped 5 bases from V and 10 bases from J, with 21 bases between. The record originates from a study of blood T cell repertoires in COVID-19. Overall study: Specimens from acute and convalescent COVID-19 originated in the United States, Italy and Spain. PBMCs, B-cell-depleted T cells, or T cells provided the cDNA or gDNA that made up the material.

As originally analysed: Amplification with reference gene primers provided the estimates of nucleated cell counts. TCRdb's copy holds only in-frame clones and misses some; the assay was immunoSEQ multiplex PCR. V, J and clone size reflect that table, while D and trimming were determined from the DNA. The repertoire has about 190,000 clones, 75% to 90% of them found once; the top ten carry less than 7%. The source material was peripheral blood. J is TRBJ2-1 and V is TRBV6-5; D might be TRBD2 (6 bases). The origin of this receptor is a man in his sixties with acute or convalescent COVID-19. CDR3 nucleotides: TGTGCCAGCAGTCGCCGGGACTCCCCGGCTGGGGAGCAGTTCTTC. It codes for CASSRRDSPAGEQFF.